This is a list of T cell receptor beta chains from one sample in a study of T cell repertoires in cytomegalovirus infection. TCRdb reprocessed the reads via MiXCR and lists one record per CDR3 protein. The sample contains some 900,000 distinct CDR3 sequences, around a third of which appear only once. These receptors have no known antigen. Here the sequenced sample was cultured CD8+ T cells from PBMCs, taken from culture after CMV antigen stimulation. The receptors come from a human donor in good health (CMV status not recorded). Some clones in this sample may be carry-over from other donors' samples. Both conserved end residues are part of each CDR3. The D gene is left open where the match is weak. Clone sizes are given selectively: once, few, many, or a class where the clone is expanded.

j_call: TRBJ1-3
clone_size: .
v_call: TRBV6-6
d_call: .
cdr3_nt: TGTGCTTCGGGTCCTGGAAACACCATATATTTT
cdr3_aa: CASGPGNTIYF

j_call: TRBJ2-2
clone_size: .
v_call: TRBV7-3
d_call: .
cdr3_nt: TGTGCCAGCAGCCATGATGACACCGGGGAGCTGTTTTTT
cdr3_aa: CASSHDDTGELFF

j_call: TRBJ2-2
clone_size: .
v_call: TRBV6-5
d_call: .
cdr3_nt: TGTGCCAGCAGTTACTCGAGGGGGGCCGGGGAGCTGTTTTTT
cdr3_aa: CASSYSRGAGELFF

j_call: TRBJ1-1
clone_size: .
v_call: TRBV7-6
d_call: .
cdr3_nt: TGTGCCAGCAGCTTAGGGGCGGTCACTGAAGCTTTCTTT
cdr3_aa: CASSLGAVTEAFF

j_call: TRBJ2-3
clone_size: many
v_call: TRBV7-9
d_call: TRBD2
cdr3_nt: TGTGCCAGCAGCTCGACTAGCGGGGGGTCTACAGATACGCAGTATTTT
cdr3_aa: CASSSTSGGSTDTQYF

j_call: TRBJ2-1
clone_size: few
v_call: TRBV15
d_call: TRBD1
cdr3_nt: TGTGCCACCAGCAGAGATCTGGGACAGAATGAGCAGTTCTTC
cdr3_aa: CATSRDLGQNEQFF

j_call: TRBJ2-7
clone_size: few
v_call: TRBV4-1
d_call: .
cdr3_nt: TGCGCCAGCAGCCAAGATGGTAGCGGCTACGAGCAGTACTTC
cdr3_aa: CASSQDGSGYEQYF

j_call: TRBJ1-1
clone_size: .
v_call: TRBV7-6
d_call: TRBD1
cdr3_nt: TGTGCCAGCAGCTTAGTTCCGGGACAGATAGGGGCGAACACTGAAGCTTTCTTT
cdr3_aa: CASSLVPGQIGANTEAFF

j_call: TRBJ1-1
clone_size: .
v_call: TRBV20-1
d_call: .
cdr3_nt: TGCAGTGCCCGCCTTGGGGAGAACACTGAAGCTTTCTTT
cdr3_aa: CSARLGENTEAFF

j_call: TRBJ2-3
clone_size: few
v_call: TRBV7-8
d_call: TRBD1
cdr3_nt: TGTGCCAGCAGCTTAGACTGGGCAGGGGGTGTCACAGATACGCAGTATTTT
cdr3_aa: CASSLDWAGGVTDTQYF

j_call: TRBJ2-1
clone_size: many
v_call: TRBV11-2
d_call: TRBD1
cdr3_nt: TGTGCCAGCAGAGGGGATAGGGGGACAGGGAAAGATAATGAGCAGTTCTTC
cdr3_aa: CASRGDRGTGKDNEQFF

j_call: TRBJ2-2
clone_size: .
v_call: TRBV29-1
d_call: .
cdr3_nt: TGCAGCGGGACCATCACCGGGGAGCTGTTTTTT
cdr3_aa: CSGTITGELFF

j_call: TRBJ1-1
clone_size: few
v_call: TRBV6-5
d_call: .
cdr3_nt: TGTGCCAGCAGAGAACGGGTGTCCTTGAACACTGAAGCTTTCTTT
cdr3_aa: CASRERVSLNTEAFF

j_call: TRBJ2-5
clone_size: .
v_call: TRBV19
d_call: .
cdr3_nt: TGTGCCAGTAGTCCGCAGACCGGCGGGGTGGAGACCCAGTACTTC
cdr3_aa: CASSPQTGGVETQYF

j_call: TRBJ1-5
clone_size: many
v_call: TRBV7-9
d_call: TRBD1
cdr3_nt: TGTGCCAGCAGCAACACAGGGGGCGATCAGCCCCAGCATTTT
cdr3_aa: CASSNTGGDQPQHF

j_call: TRBJ2-4
clone_size: few
v_call: TRBV7-9
d_call: TRBD2
cdr3_nt: TGTGCCAGCAGTCCCCGGGAGGGACGCAAAAACATTCAGTACTTC
cdr3_aa: CASSPREGRKNIQYF

j_call: TRBJ2-3
clone_size: .
v_call: TRBV7-2
d_call: TRBD2
cdr3_nt: TGTGCCAGCCGGGGGGTCGAAGGAGATACGCAGTATTTT
cdr3_aa: CASRGVEGDTQYF

j_call: TRBJ2-5
clone_size: many
v_call: TRBV7-8
d_call: .
cdr3_nt: TGTGCCAGCAGTACTAGGGCAGGACCGAACCAAGAGACCCAGTACTTC
cdr3_aa: CASSTRAGPNQETQYF

j_call: TRBJ2-5
clone_size: .
v_call: TRBV29-1
d_call: .
cdr3_nt: TGCAGCGTTGAAAAAGCGGCGCGGCAAGAGACCCAGTACTTC
cdr3_aa: CSVEKAARQETQYF

j_call: TRBJ1-3
clone_size: few
v_call: TRBV7-6
d_call: .
cdr3_nt: TGTGCCAGCAGCTCCCATAAGGACCCGGACCTCCCTGCAAACACCATATATTTT
cdr3_aa: CASSSHKDPDLPANTIYF

j_call: TRBJ2-7
clone_size: few
v_call: TRBV27
d_call: .
cdr3_nt: TGTGCCAGCAGCGAAACTATCAGGACCGCTTCCGAGCAGTACTTC
cdr3_aa: CASSETIRTASEQYF

j_call: TRBJ1-2
clone_size: once
v_call: TRBV14
d_call: TRBD1
cdr3_nt: TGTGCCAGCAGCCAAGTGGGGGACAGCTTCTATGGCTACACCTTC
cdr3_aa: CASSQVGDSFYGYTF

j_call: TRBJ1-2
clone_size: few
v_call: TRBV2
d_call: TRBD1
cdr3_nt: TGTGCCACCCCGGGACAGGTTGGTGGCTACACCTTC
cdr3_aa: CATPGQVGGYTF

j_call: TRBJ2-2
clone_size: few
v_call: TRBV7-6
d_call: .
cdr3_nt: TGTGCCAGCAGCTTAACCGACGAGGGCACCGGGGAGCTGTTTTTT
cdr3_aa: CASSLTDEGTGELFF

j_call: TRBJ1-1
clone_size: .
v_call: TRBV23-1
d_call: .
cdr3_nt: TGCGCCAGCAGTCAATCGGTAGAGGACCAGAACACTGAAGCTTTCTTT
cdr3_aa: CASSQSVEDQNTEAFF

j_call: TRBJ2-1
clone_size: .
v_call: TRBV14
d_call: .
cdr3_nt: TGTGCCAGCAGCCTCACGGCTGCTTGGAATGAGCAGTTCTTC
cdr3_aa: CASSLTAAWNEQFF

j_call: TRBJ1-2
clone_size: .
v_call: TRBV6-1
d_call: TRBD1
cdr3_nt: TGTGCCAGCAAATGGACAGGAGAGGACGGCTACACCTTC
cdr3_aa: CASKWTGEDGYTF

j_call: TRBJ1-2
clone_size: .
v_call: TRBV7-9
d_call: .
cdr3_nt: TGTGCCAGCAGCCCCGGGACACCGAAGGATGGCTACACCTTC
cdr3_aa: CASSPGTPKDGYTF

j_call: TRBJ1-2
clone_size: few
v_call: TRBV10-3
d_call: TRBD1
cdr3_nt: TGTGCCATCAGTGAGACGGACAGGGGCGGCTACACCTTC
cdr3_aa: CAISETDRGGYTF

j_call: TRBJ1-1
clone_size: .
v_call: TRBV6-5
d_call: .
cdr3_nt: TGTGCCAGCAATAAACTCCGAATGAACACTGAAGCTTTCTTT
cdr3_aa: CASNKLRMNTEAFF

j_call: TRBJ2-1
clone_size: once
v_call: TRBV27
d_call: .
cdr3_nt: TGTGCCAGCAGTTTATCTATAGGACTCAATGAGCAGTTCTTC
cdr3_aa: CASSLSIGLNEQFF

j_call: TRBJ2-3
clone_size: few
v_call: TRBV27
d_call: TRBD2
cdr3_nt: TGTGCCAGCAGCCCCGCCCCGCGACTAGCGGGACGCACAGATACGCAGTATTTT
cdr3_aa: CASSPAPRLAGRTDTQYF

j_call: TRBJ1-1
clone_size: many
v_call: TRBV7-6
d_call: .
cdr3_nt: TGTGCCAGCAGCTTAAGTGGGGCATCTGAAGCTTTCTTT
cdr3_aa: CASSLSGASEAFF

j_call: TRBJ1-2
clone_size: .
v_call: TRBV6-2/TRBV6-3
d_call: .
cdr3_nt: TGTGCCAGCGAAACTTCTAACTATGGCTACACCTTC
cdr3_aa: CASETSNYGYTF

j_call: TRBJ2-2
clone_size: .
v_call: TRBV13
d_call: .
cdr3_nt: TGTGCCAGCAGCTTAGGTACAGAACCCGGGGAGCTGTTTTTT
cdr3_aa: CASSLGTEPGELFF

j_call: TRBJ1-2
clone_size: .
v_call: TRBV27
d_call: .
cdr3_nt: TGTGCCAGCAGTTTATCAGCGGGACCTCTCTCCTATGGCTACACCTTC
cdr3_aa: CASSLSAGPLSYGYTF

j_call: TRBJ2-5
clone_size: .
v_call: TRBV7-7
d_call: .
cdr3_nt: TGTGCTAGCAGCTTTTCCGCCAGGGCGCACGAGACCCAGTACTTC
cdr3_aa: CASSFSARAHETQYF